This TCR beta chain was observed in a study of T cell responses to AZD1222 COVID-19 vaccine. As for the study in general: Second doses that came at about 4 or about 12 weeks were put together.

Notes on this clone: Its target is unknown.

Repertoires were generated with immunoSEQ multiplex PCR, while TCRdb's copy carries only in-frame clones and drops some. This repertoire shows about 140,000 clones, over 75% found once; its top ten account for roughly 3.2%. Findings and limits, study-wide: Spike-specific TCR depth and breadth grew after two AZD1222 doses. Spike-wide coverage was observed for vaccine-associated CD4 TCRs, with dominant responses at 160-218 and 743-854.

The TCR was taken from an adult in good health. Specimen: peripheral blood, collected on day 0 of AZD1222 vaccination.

The CDR3 nucleotides are TGCAGCGTCGGACCGGAAGAAGCTTTCTTT. Protein product: CSVGPEEAFF. The V gene is TRBV29-1, the J gene TRBJ1-1; D not certain. Germline V gene lookup returns CDR1 SQVTM and CDR2 ANQGSEA. The V end lost 6 bases, the J end lost 8 bases, and 10 bases lay between the germline ends. The length of the CDR3 is 10 residues.